The T cell receptor (beta chain) described here comes from a study of shared clonotypes between healthy human individuals. The V gene's germline CDR1 is SNHLY and CDR2 FYNNEI. The CDR3 length is 15 residues. Unmatched junction bases numbered 6, after V lost 0 bases and J lost 9 bases. Produced via immunoSEQ multiplex PCR; TCRdb's table is partial and in-frame only. The data contain some 1 million clones, 60% to 80% of them singletons. The clonotype was recovered from a man between 18 and 29 years old in good health. Input material: memory CD4+ T cells sorted from blood. The subset here: CD45RA-negative fraction. The chain joins TRBV2 to TRBJ2-1; 9 nucleotides align to TRBD2. The CDR3 DNA reads as TGTGCCAGCAGTGAAGCTAGCGGGAGTCCCGGTGAGCAGTTCTTC. This encodes CASSEASGSPGEQFF. Drawing the rest from reference TRBV2 and TRBJ2-1, the complete variable domain is EPEVTQTPSHQVTQMGQEVILRCVPISNHLYFYWYRQILGQKVEFLVSFYNNEISEKSEIFDDQFSVERPDGSNFTLKIRSTKLEDSAMYFCASSEASGSPGEQFFGPGTRLTVL.